This paragraph covers one T cell receptor beta chain sequence. The CDR3 consists of 15 residues. V lost 8 bases and J 4 bases, leaving 20 bases between the germline ends. The germline CDR1 and CDR2 sequences are WNHNN and SYGVQD (reference sequence). This sample was taken from a study of memory CD4+ T cells and cytomegalovirus serostatus. Clones were sequenced by immunoSEQ multiplex PCR, and TCRdb holds only the in-frame ones, with some missing. This table has approximately 50,000 clones, over 65% appearing once. Single viable CD3+CD4+CD8-CD45RO+ cells were sorted as the memory CD4+ T cells. V is TRBV10-1 and J is TRBJ1-1, with D tentatively TRBD1 (5 bases). What was sequenced was memory CD4+ T cells from blood. The TCR sequence derives from an adult in good health and CMV-seropositive. The CDR3 loop is CASGAVELGITEAFF. The CDR3 nucleotides read TGCGCCAGCGGGGCCGTCGAACTAGGAATCACTGAAGCTTTCTTT.